A selection of T cell receptor beta chains follows, all from one sample in a study of breast tumors, draining lymph nodes, adjacent tissues. In TCRdb, the multiplex PCR reads were re-called with MiXCR into one record per CDR3 protein. The sample holds some 100,000 distinct CDR3 sequences, 21% seen once. The material sequenced was axillary lymph node tissue. These receptors were collected from a female donor with breast cancer. Some clones in this sample may be carry-over from other donors' samples. Both conserved end residues are part of each CDR3. A D gene is named only where the DNA matches it firmly.

V	J	D	CDR3
TRBV15	TRBJ1-2	.	CATSRPTTNGYTF
TRBV30	TRBJ1-5	.	CAWSIRSNQPQHF
TRBV20-1	TRBJ1-6	.	CSARGTHNSPLHF
TRBV9	TRBJ1-6	TRBD1	CASSLQGNNSPLHF
TRBV5-1	TRBJ2-5	.	CASSLARDTVGTQYF
TRBV6-5	TRBJ1-6	TRBD1	CASSPRVTGSSYNSPLHF
TRBV30	TRBJ2-1	.	CAWSVHRNEQFF
TRBV18	TRBJ2-7	.	CASSPRRGPYEQYF
TRBV5-4	TRBJ2-5	.	CASRRDRGETQYF
TRBV19	TRBJ2-1	TRBD2	CASTAGGWNEQFF
TRBV20-1	TRBJ2-7	TRBD2	CSAMTSEEQYF
TRBV4-2	TRBJ2-1	TRBD2	CASSQGGIAGDNEQFF
TRBV5-4	TRBJ2-3	TRBD2	CASSRRLGLAGGRDTQYF
TRBV4-1	TRBJ1-5	.	CASSHVLRGARGQPQHF
TRBV5-6	TRBJ2-3	.	CASSPRTSTDTQYF
TRBV7-9	TRBJ2-1	.	CASSFALNEQFF
TRBV27	TRBJ2-7	.	CASSWDGYEQYF
TRBV7-2	TRBJ2-5	.	CASSLIPYSGQETQYF
TRBV12-3/TRBV12-4	TRBJ2-7	.	CASSPQIHYEQYF
TRBV9	TRBJ1-1	.	CASSVAPQTNTEAFF
TRBV6-5	TRBJ2-3	.	CASSYSRTTDTQYF
TRBV5-1	TRBJ1-4	.	CASRKGRALNEKLFF
TRBV10-3	TRBJ1-2	.	CAISEPKSAPGSYGYTF
TRBV4-1	TRBJ1-2	.	CASSQEVHSGNYGYTF
TRBV10-3	TRBJ1-2	.	CAISGVSAGEGYTF
TRBV2	TRBJ1-5	.	CASSGRLDSNQPQHF
TRBV10-2	TRBJ1-3	.	CASSEQARNTIYF
TRBV10-3	TRBJ1-1	.	CAIGETEAFF
TRBV7-8	TRBJ2-7	.	CASSLANYEQYF
TRBV28	TRBJ1-5	.	CASSPPRPVRNQPQHF
TRBV7-9	TRBJ2-3	.	CASSKWEGGTTDTQYF
TRBV20-1	TRBJ2-3	TRBD1	CSAKPGQGRPDTQYF
TRBV11-2	TRBJ1-3	TRBD1	CASSPRGQGSGNTIYF
TRBV11-2	TRBJ1-2	.	CASSSLTARGYTF
TRBV28	TRBJ1-6	TRBD1	CASRQGNNSPLHF
TRBV5-1	TRBJ2-5	.	CASSLDRPSQETQYF
TRBV15	TRBJ1-3	TRBD1	CATSRGRGPGNTIYF
TRBV2	TRBJ1-2	.	CASRTRQGDGYTF
TRBV19	TRBJ2-5	.	CASSITGSETQYF
TRBV7-8	TRBJ2-5	.	CASSLARYPPLAQYF
TRBV6-1	TRBJ2-3	.	CASSLTGFADTQYF
TRBV28	TRBJ2-7	.	CASSRRGTVHEQYF
TRBV27	TRBJ2-7	.	CASSFGRASYEQYF
TRBV5-4	TRBJ2-2	.	CASTWGTSTGELFF
TRBV12-3/TRBV12-4	TRBJ1-2	.	CASSFGRFGYTF
TRBV20-1	TRBJ1-3	TRBD1	CSALGQGVGNTIYF
TRBV3-1	TRBJ2-1	.	CASSQDHPAGSYNEQFF
TRBV6-2/TRBV6-3	TRBJ2-2	TRBD2	CASKGGRASGELVF
TRBV11-3	TRBJ2-1	.	CASSFSGSPSHEQFF
TRBV12-3/TRBV12-4	TRBJ2-1	.	CASSGARGGRYNEQFF
TRBV2	TRBJ2-1	.	CASSEIAYSYNEQFF
TRBV4-1	TRBJ2-1	TRBD2	CASRRTSGSLNEQFF
TRBV10-3	TRBJ2-7	TRBD2	CAISGGGRAQYEQYF